Following are 2 T cell receptor beta chains from one sample sequenced in a study of graft-versus-host responses after intestinal transplantation (dated by TCRdb to the early 2020s). According to the study, the label for this sample's time point signals: cells obtained before transplantation from donor or recipient. These receptors have no known antigen. The method behind the library was the immunoSEQ multiplex PCR assay. TCRdb's version of the immuneACCESS table is confined to in-frame rearrangements and falls short of the full clone set. An unresolved V gene accounts for under half of the shortfall where checked; the remainder is of unknown origin. This sample comprises 95,000 to 110,000 clones, about 87% of them detected only once. Less than 0.8% of the sample is taken by the ten largest. The sequences come from unstimulated CD4+ T cells sorted from spleen or lymph node cells, collected before transplant. All receptors derive from a human donor who was the organ donor for an intestinal transplant.

This clone was seen once. The chain employs TRBV5-1 and TRBJ2-5, with 13 positions matching TRBD2. The CDR3 is made up of 17 amino acids. Trimming cost V 4 bases and J 4 bases; bases outside gene matches: 10. CDR1 SGHRS and CDR2 YFSETQ come from the germline V gene. CDR3 in amino acids: CASSIGTSGGARETQYF. The CDR3 nucleotides read TGCGCCAGCAGCATTGGCACTAGCGGGGGGGCCAGAGAGACCCAGTACTTC.

J is TRBJ1-5 and V is TRBV5-5; no reliable D call. V lost 2 bases and J lost 11, with 17 bases in between. The CDR3 runs to 14 residues. CDR1 is SGHKS, CDR2 YYEKEE, per germline (reference sequence). The CDR3 DNA follows: TGTGCCAGCAGCTTTGACCCGTCCCCCTCGACCCAGCATTTT. Translation gives CASSFDPSPSTQHF.